This TCR beta chain comes out of a study of memory CD4+ T cells and cytomegalovirus serostatus. The V gene's germline CDR1 is LGHNA and CDR2 YSLEER. V lost 2 bases to trimming and J lost 8 bases, with 13 bases between them. The CDR3 contains 14 residues. The sort gate was single viable CD3+CD4+CD8-CD45RO+ cells for memory CD4+ T cells. Measured with immunoSEQ multiplex PCR; TCRdb has only the in-frame clones, and not every one. The sample shows about 46,000 clones, 60% to 80% of them seen only once. This receptor was taken from an adult in good health and CMV-seronegative. Sequenced material: memory CD4+ T cells from blood. The chain is built from TRBV4-3 and TRBJ2-1; D gene uncertain. CDR3 loop: CASSQRKGVYEQFF. The CDR3 DNA is TGCGCCAGCAGCCAACGCAAAGGTGTATATGAGCAGTTCTTC.